This TCR beta chain was sequenced during a study of blood T cell repertoires in COVID-19. Assay used: immunoSEQ multiplex PCR; TCRdb lists only in-frame clones, some missing. The table has under 200,000 clones, around four fifths seen once. With V trimmed by 1 base and J by 8 bases, 8 bases remained unmatched. From germline, CDR1 is SGHRS and CDR2 YFSETQ. This CDR3 spans 15 amino acids. This receptor was taken from an elderly woman with COVID-19, enrolled during active disease. The chain is built from TRBV5-1 and TRBJ2-1; 8 bases map to TRBD2. The material sequenced was peripheral blood. Here the CDR3 reads CASSLLSGSQHEQFF. For the CDR3, the DNA is TGCGCCAGCAGCTTGTTGAGCGGGAGCCAACATGAGCAGTTCTTC.